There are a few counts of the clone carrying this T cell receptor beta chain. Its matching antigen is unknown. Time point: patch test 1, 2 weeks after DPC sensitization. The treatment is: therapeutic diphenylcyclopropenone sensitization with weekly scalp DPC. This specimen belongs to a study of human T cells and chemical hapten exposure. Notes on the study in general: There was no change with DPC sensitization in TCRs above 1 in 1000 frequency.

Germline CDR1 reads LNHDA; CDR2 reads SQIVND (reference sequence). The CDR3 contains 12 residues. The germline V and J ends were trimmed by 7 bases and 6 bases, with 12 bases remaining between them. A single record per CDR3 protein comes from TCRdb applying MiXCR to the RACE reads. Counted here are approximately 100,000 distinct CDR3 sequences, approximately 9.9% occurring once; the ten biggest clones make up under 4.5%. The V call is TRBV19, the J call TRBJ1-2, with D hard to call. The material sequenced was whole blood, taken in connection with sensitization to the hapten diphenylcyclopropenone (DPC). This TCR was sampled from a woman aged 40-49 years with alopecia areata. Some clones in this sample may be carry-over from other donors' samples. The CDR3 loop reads CASIGDGNGYTF. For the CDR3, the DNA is TGTGCCAGTATCGGAGATGGGAATGGCTACACCTTC.